This T cell receptor beta chain was sequenced for a study of beta chain features in type 1 diabetes. Findings and limits, study-wide: Naive, central memory and Treg TCRB repertoires appeared more alike in patients than in healthy donors. There was a moderate but significant shortening of TCRB CDR3s in all four CD4+ subsets of Type 1 diabetes patients.

With 5 bases clipped from V and 3 bases from J, the junction kept 4 bases outside the gene matches. Per germline, CDR1 SGHTA and CDR2 FQGNSA. The CDR3 is 13 residues long. The entirety of the isolated RNA underwent reverse transcription, so expressed TCRB transcripts were sequenced. Profiled with immunoSEQ multiplex PCR; TCRdb holds only in-frame clones, not every one. The sample consists of hundreds of thousands of clones, approximately 15% of them appearing once. Researchers reported sorting CD4+ naive, central memory, regulatory and stem cell-like memory cells via CD45RO/CCR7/CD25/CD127/CD95/CD27. This clone came up a few times. Its antigen remains unknown.

Material: naive CD4+ T cells from blood. The chain links TRBV7-2 to TRBJ2-7; 7 bases align to TRBD1. The TCR comes from a man aged 18 to 30 with type 1 diabetes. For the CDR3, the DNA is TGTGCCAGCAGCCAGGGACAGCTCTACGAGCAGTACTTC. Protein product: CASSQGQLYEQYF.